The 9 T cell receptor beta chains given below trace back to one sample, sequenced in a study of CD8 T cells in Susac syndrome. When the RNA was reverse transcribed, random hexamers were used with an input of roughly 0.45 to 1 ug. TCRdb recomputed calls from the immunoSEQ multiplex PCR reads with MiXCR, one row per CDR3 protein. In the table there are some 260,000 distinct CDR3 sequences, around 83% of which are singletons. Sequenced: CD8+ T cells from PBMCs. The origin of the receptors is a human donor with multiple sclerosis.

The rearrangement links TRBV20-1 to TRBJ2-1; D gene uncertain. This CDR3 comprises 12 residues. Per germline, CDR1 DFQATT and CDR2 SNEGSKA (reference sequence). With 6 bases removed from V and 7 bases from J, the gap between germline ends came to 13 bases. CDR3 amino acids: CSASEIGNEQFF. In DNA, the CDR3 is TGCAGTGCCAGCGAGATAGGAAATGAGCAGTTCTTC.

This clonotype was observed a handful of times. The chain employs TRBV11-2 and TRBJ2-7; D unresolved. The V gene's germline CDR1 is SGHAT and CDR2 FQNNGV. The CDR3 contains 11 residues. Trimming cost V 6 bases and J 3 bases, with 6 bases left between them. The chain's CDR3 is CASSRYYEQYF. In DNA, the CDR3 is TGTGCCAGCAGTAGATACTACGAGCAGTACTTC.

The V call is TRBV9, the J call TRBJ2-2; 14 positions match TRBD2. The CDR3 totals 21 residues. Germline values: CDR1 SGDLS, CDR2 YYNGEE. The ends lost 4 bases at V and 4 bases at J; junction bases unmatched: 18. The CDR3 DNA reads as TGTGCCAGCAGCTCATCGATACTGACTAGCGGGAGGGCCGAGAGCACCGGGGAGCTGTTTTTT. Its protein product is CASSSSILTSGRAESTGELFF.

J is TRBJ2-1 and V is TRBV27; TRBD1 agrees at 9 bases. The junction had 6 bases not matched to a gene; V was cut back by 2 bases and J by 7 bases. Per the germline V gene, CDR1 is MNHEY and CDR2 is SMNVEV (reference sequence). The CDR3 loop spans 15 amino acids. CDR3 sequence (DNA): TGTGCCAGCAGTTTAGTAGGGACAGGGATGAATGAGCAGTTCTTC. Its translation: CASSLVGTGMNEQFF.

The chain couples TRBV4-2 to TRBJ2-2; 12 positions agree with TRBD2. CDR3 length: 21 amino acids. Germline V gene lookup returns CDR1 LGHNA and CDR2 YNFKEQ. The trim removed 8 bases at V and 2 bases at J, leaving 21 bases unmatched. The CDR3 region has the DNA TGTGCCAGCGTCCCGGACCCCCGTCGGCTAGCGGGAGGGCCAAACACCGGGGAGCTGTTTTTT. This sequence encodes CASVPDPRRLAGGPNTGELFF.

The CDR3 sequence: CASSVLAVVREANVLTF. For the CDR3, the DNA is TGTGCCAGCAGCGTACTTGCGGTGGTGCGCGAGGCCAACGTCCTGACTTTC. This sequence joins TRBV9 and TRBJ2-6; D gene uncertain. The germline V gene has CDR1 SGDLS and CDR2 YYNGEE. The ends were cut back, 1 base at V and 6 bases at J, with 17 bases in the middle. This CDR3 region has 17 residues.

The chain has TRBV27 and TRBJ1-6, with D maybe TRBD1 (5 bases). The germline V and J ends were trimmed by 6 bases and 7 bases, with 7 bases remaining between them. CDR1 and CDR2 (germline): MNHEY, SMNVEV (reference sequence). The length of the CDR3 is 12 residues. The CDR3 sequence: CASRRGNSPLHF. CDR3 DNA: TGTGCCAGCAGGAGGGGAAATTCACCCCTCCACTTT.

V is TRBV12-3 or TRBV12-4 and J is TRBJ2-3; D gene unclear. The CDR3 length is 12 residues. The V end lost 3 bases, the J end lost 8 bases, and 9 bases lay between the germline ends. The CDR3 sequence is CASSLGAGTQYF. Written as DNA, the CDR3 is TGTGCCAGCAGTTTGGGTGCAGGTACGCAGTATTTT.

The gene calls are TRBV19 and TRBJ1-1; a possible D gene is TRBD1 (6 bases). Looked up from germline, CDR1 is LNHDA and CDR2 is SQIVND (reference sequence). Deletions cut 5 bases from V and 1 base from J, with 11 bases between. This CDR3 spans 14 amino acids. The CDR3 bases are TGTGCCAGTAGTCTACAGGGAGAGAACACTGAAGCTTTCTTT. Amino acids: CASSLQGENTEAFF.